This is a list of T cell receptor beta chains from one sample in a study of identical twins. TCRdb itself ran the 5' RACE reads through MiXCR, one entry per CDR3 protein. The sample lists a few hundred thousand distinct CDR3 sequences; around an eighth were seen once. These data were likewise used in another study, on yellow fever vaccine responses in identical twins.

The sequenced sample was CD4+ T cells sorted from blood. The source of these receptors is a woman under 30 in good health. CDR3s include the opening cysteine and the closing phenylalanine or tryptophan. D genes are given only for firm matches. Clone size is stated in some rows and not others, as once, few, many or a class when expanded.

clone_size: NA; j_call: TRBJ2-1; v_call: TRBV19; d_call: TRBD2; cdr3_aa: CASSTGLAGVSNEQFF; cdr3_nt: TGTGCCAGTAGTACGGGACTAGCGGGAGTTAGCAATGAGCAGTTCTTC
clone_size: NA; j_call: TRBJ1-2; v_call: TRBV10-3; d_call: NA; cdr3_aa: CAIRPGRVGYGYTF; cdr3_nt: TGTGCCATCAGGCCAGGGAGAGTGGGCTATGGCTACACCTTC
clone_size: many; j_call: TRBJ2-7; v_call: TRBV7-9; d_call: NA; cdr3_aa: CASSSLTYEQYF; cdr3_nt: TGTGCCAGCAGCTCACTAACCTACGAGCAGTACTTC
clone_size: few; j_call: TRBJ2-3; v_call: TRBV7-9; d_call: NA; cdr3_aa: CASSRPSGVGDTQYF; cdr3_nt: TGTGCCAGCAGCCGCCCCTCGGGGGTTGGGGATACGCAGTATTTT
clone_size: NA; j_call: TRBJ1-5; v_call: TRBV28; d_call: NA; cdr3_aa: CASSGQSNQPQHF; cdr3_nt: TGTGCCAGCAGTGGCCAGAGCAATCAGCCCCAGCATTTT
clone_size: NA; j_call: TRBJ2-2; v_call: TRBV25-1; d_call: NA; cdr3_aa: CASNEGGSGTGELFF; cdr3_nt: TGTGCCAGCAACGAAGGGGGGAGTGGGACCGGGGAGCTGTTTTTT
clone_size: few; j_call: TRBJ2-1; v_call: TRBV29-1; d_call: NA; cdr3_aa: CSVDSPQTNEQFF; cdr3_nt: TGCAGCGTTGACTCACCTCAAACCAATGAGCAGTTCTTC
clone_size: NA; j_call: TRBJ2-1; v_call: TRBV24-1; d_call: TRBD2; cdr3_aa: CATAGTSGGTGYNEQFF; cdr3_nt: TGTGCCACCGCCGGGACTAGCGGGGGTACGGGGTACAATGAGCAGTTCTTC
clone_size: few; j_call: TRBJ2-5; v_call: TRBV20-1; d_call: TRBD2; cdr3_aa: CSANLAGVGETQYF; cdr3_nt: TGCAGTGCCAACCTAGCGGGAGTGGGGGAGACCCAGTACTTC
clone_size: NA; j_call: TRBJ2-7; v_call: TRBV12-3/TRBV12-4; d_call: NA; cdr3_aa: CASSATGFPYEQYF; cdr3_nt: TGTGCCAGCAGTGCGACAGGATTCCCGTACGAGCAGTACTTC